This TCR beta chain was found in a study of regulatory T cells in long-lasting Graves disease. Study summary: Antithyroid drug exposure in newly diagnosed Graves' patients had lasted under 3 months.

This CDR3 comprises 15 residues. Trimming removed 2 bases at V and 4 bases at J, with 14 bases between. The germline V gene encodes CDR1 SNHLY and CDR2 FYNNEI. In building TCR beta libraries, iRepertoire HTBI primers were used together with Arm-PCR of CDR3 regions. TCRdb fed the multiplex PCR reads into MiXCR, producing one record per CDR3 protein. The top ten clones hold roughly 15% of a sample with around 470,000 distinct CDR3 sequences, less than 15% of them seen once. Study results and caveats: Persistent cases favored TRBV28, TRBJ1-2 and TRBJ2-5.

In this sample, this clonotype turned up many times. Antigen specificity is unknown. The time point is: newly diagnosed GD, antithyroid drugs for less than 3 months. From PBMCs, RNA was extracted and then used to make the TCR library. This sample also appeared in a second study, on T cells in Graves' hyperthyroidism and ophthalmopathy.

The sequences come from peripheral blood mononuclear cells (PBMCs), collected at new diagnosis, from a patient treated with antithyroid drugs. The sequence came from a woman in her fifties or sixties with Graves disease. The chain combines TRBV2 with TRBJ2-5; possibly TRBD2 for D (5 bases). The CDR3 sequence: CASSEFTRGGETQYF. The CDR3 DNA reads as TGTGCCAGCAGTGAATTCACCCGGGGTGGAGAGACCCAGTACTTC.